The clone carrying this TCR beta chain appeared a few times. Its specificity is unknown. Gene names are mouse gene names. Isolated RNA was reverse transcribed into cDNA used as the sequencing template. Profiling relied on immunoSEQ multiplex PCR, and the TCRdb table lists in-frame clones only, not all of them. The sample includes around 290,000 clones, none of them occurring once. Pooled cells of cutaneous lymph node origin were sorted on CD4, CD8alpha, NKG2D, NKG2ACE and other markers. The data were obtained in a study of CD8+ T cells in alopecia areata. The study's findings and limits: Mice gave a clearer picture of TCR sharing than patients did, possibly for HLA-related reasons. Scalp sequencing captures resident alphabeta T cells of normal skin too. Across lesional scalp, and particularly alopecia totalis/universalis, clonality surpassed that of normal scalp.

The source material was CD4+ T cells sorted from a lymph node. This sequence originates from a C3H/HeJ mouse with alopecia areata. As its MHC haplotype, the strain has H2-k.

The CDR3 here is CTCSADWGGMDTQYF. CDR3 DNA (partial): TGCACCTGCAGTGCAGACTGGGGGGGCATGGAC. V gene TRBV1 combines with J gene TRBJ2-5, with 10 positions matching TRBD2. The read ends 4 residues early relative to the CDR3; the germline J gene fills the gap. The CDR3 has 15 residues. The germline V gene has CDR1 NSQYPW and CDR2 LRSPGD (reference sequence). Based on the CDR3 plus reference TRBV1 and TRBJ2-5, the full variable domain is VTLLEQNPRWRLVPRGQAVNLRCILKNSQYPWMSWYQQDLQKQLQWLFTLRSPGDKEVKSLPGADYLATRVTDTELRLQVANMSQGRTLYCTCSADWGGMDTQYFGPGTRLLVL.